Reported below is one TCR beta chain. The V and J ends lost 0 bases and 4 bases respectively, with 10 bases between them. Germline CDR1 LNHDA, CDR2 SQIVND (reference sequence). The CDR3 loop spans 15 amino acids. This entry belongs to a study of immune heterogeneity within non-small cell lung tumors. Multiplex PCR employing 32 V and 13 J primers generated amplicons of the TCR beta CDR3. TCRdb analysed the multiplex PCR reads with MiXCR anew, one entry per CDR3 protein. The sample carries roughly 9,800 distinct CDR3 sequences, roughly 32% recorded once. Template came from bulk tumor genomic DNA, at around 630 ng per sample. Surgery yielded several widely spaced biopsies per primary tumor. Curative surgery was performed on patients who had untreated, newly diagnosed non-small cell lung cancer.

The sequence was collected from a man between 60 and 75 years old with non-small cell lung cancer. The sequenced sample was lung tumor tissue. The chain carries TRBV19 and TRBJ1-5; TRBD1 might be the D (6 bases). CDR3 bases: TGTGCCAGTAGTATAGATTTGACAGGAAATCAGCCCCAGCATTTT. Translation gives CASSIDLTGNQPQHF.